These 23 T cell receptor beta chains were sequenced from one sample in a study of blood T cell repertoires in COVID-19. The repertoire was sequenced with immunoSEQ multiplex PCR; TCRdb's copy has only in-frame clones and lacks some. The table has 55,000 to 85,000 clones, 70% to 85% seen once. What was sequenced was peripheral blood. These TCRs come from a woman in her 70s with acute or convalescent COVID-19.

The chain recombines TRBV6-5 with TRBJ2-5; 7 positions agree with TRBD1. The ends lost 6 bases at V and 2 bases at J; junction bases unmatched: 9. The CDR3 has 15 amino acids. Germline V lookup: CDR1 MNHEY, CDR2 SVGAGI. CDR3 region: CASSRRDRAQETQYF. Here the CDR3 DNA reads TGTGCCAGCAGCAGACGAGACAGGGCTCAAGAGACCCAGTACTTC.

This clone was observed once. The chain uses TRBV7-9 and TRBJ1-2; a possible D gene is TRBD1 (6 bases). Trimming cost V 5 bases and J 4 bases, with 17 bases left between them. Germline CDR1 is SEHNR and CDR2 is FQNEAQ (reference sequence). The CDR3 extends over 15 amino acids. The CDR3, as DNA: TGTGCCAGCAGCCCTGAACAGGGAATAATCTATGGCTACACCTTC. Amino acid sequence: CASSPEQGIIYGYTF.

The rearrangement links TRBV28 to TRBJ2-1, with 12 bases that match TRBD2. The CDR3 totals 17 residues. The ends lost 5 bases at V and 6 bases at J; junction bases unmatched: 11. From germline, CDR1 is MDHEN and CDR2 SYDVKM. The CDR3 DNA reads TGTGCCAGCAGTCTTCCCGGACTAGCGGGAACAGGCAATGAGCAGTTCTTC. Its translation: CASSLPGLAGTGNEQFF.

Here the CDR3 reads CAWSSQGYTEAFF. The CDR3 bases are TGTGCCTGGAGCTCACAGGGTTACACTGAAGCTTTCTTT. The V call is TRBV30, the J call TRBJ1-1, with D possibly TRBD1 on 6 matching bases. The V gene's germline CDR1 is GTSNPN and CDR2 SVGIG (reference sequence). The CDR3 runs to 13 residues. Deletions cut 3 bases from V and 3 bases from J, with 11 bases between.

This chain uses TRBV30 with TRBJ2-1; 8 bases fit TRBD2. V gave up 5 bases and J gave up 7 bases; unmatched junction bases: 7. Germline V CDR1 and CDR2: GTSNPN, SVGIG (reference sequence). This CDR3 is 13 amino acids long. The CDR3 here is CAWGGSGINEQFF. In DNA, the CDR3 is TGTGCCTGGGGGGGTAGCGGGATAAATGAGCAGTTCTTC.

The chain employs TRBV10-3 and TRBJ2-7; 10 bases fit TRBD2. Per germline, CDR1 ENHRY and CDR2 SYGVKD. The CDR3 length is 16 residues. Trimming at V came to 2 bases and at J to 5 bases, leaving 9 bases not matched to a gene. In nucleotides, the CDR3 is TGTGCCATCAGTGAGAGTACGGGACTAGCGAACCACGAGCAGTACTTC. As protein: CAISESTGLANHEQYF.

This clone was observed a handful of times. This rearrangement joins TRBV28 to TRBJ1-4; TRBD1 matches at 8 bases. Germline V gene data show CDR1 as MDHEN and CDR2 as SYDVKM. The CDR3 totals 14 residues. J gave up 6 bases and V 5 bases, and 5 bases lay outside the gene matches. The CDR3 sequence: CASSHPGGDEKLFF. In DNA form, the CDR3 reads TGTGCCAGCAGTCACCCAGGGGGCGATGAAAAACTGTTTTTT.

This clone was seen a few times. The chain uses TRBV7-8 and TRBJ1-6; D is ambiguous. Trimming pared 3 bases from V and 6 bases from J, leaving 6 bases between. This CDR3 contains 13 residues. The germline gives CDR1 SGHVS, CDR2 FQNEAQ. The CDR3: CASSFNSNSPLHF. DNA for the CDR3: TGTGCCAGCAGCTTCAACAGTAATTCACCCCTCCACTTT.

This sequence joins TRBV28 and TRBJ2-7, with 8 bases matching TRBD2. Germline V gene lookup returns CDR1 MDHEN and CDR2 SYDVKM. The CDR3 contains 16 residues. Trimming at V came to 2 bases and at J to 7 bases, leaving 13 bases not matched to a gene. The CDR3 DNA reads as TGTGCCAGCAGTTTACCCACCCTCGGGAGGGTTGAGGAGCAGTACTTC. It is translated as CASSLPTLGRVEEQYF.

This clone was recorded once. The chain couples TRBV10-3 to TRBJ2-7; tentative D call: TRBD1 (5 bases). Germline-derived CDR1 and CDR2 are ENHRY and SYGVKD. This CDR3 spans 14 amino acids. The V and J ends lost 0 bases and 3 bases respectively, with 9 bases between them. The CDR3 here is CAISESRGSYEQYF. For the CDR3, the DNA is TGTGCCATCAGTGAGTCTAGGGGCAGCTACGAGCAGTACTTC.

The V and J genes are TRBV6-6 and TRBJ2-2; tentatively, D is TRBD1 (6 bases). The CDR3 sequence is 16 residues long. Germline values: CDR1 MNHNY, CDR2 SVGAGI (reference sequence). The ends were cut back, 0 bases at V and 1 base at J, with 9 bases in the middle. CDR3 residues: CASSYSNRENTGELFF. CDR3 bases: TGTGCCAGCAGTTACTCGAACAGGGAGAACACCGGGGAGCTGTTTTTT.

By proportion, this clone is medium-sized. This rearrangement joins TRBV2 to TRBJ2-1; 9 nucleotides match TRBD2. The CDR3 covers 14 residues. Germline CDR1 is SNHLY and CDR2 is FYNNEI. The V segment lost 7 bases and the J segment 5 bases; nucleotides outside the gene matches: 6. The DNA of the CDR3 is TGTGCCAGCAAAGGTGGACTAGCGAACAATGAGCAGTTCTTC. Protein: CASKGGLANNEQFF.

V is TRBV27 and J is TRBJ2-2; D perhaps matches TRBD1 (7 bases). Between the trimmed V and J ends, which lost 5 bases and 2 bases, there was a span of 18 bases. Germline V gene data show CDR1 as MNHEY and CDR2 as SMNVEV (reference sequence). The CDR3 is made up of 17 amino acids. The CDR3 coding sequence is TGTGCCAGCAGTACCTCCGTGCAGGGGGGAAACACCGGGGAGCTGTTTTTT. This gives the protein CASSTSVQGGNTGELFF.

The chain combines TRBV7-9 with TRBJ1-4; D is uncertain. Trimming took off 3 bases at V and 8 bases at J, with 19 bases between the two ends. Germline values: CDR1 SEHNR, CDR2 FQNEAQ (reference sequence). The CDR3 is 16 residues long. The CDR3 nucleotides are TGTGCCAGCAGCTTGGGTCTCCGGCCAGGTTACGAAAAACTGTTTTTT. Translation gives CASSLGLRPGYEKLFF. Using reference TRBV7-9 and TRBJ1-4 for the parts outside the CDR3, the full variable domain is DTGVSQNPRHKITKRGQNVTFRCDPISEHNRLYWYRQTLGQGPEFLTYFQNEAQLEKSRLLSDRFSAERPKGSFSTLEIQRTEQGDSAMYLCASSLGLRPGYEKLFFGSGTQLSVL.

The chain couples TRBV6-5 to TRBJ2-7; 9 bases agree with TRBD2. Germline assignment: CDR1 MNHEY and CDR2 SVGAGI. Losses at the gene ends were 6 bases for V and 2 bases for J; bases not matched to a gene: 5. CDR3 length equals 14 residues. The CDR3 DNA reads TGTGCCAGCAGCCTCGGACTAGCGACCTACGAGCAGTACTTC. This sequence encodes CASSLGLATYEQYF.

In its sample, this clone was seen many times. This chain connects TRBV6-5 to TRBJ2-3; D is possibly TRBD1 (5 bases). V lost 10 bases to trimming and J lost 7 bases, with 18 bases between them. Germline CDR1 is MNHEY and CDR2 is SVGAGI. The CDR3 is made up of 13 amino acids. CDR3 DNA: TGTGCCACAGCAACGGATCCAGGGTATACGCAGTATTTT. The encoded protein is CATATDPGYTQYF.

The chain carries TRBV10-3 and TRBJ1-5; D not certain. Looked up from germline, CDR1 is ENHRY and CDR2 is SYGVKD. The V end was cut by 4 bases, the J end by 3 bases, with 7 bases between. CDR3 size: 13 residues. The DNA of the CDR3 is TGTGCCATCAGTGGCGGGCCCAATCAGCCCCAGCATTTT. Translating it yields CAISGGPNQPQHF.

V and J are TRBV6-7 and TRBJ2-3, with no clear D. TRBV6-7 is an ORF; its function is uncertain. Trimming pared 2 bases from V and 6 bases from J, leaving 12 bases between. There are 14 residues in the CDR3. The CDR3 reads CASSYDLQVDTQYF. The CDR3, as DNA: TGTGCCAGCAGTTACGACCTGCAGGTTGATACGCAGTATTTT.

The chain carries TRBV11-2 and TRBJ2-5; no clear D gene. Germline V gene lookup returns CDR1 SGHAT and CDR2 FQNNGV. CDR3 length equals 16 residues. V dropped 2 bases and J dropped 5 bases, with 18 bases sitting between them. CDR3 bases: TGTGCCAGCAGCTTACAGGAATTATCTGGCCGTGAGACCCAGTACTTC. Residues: CASSLQELSGRETQYF.

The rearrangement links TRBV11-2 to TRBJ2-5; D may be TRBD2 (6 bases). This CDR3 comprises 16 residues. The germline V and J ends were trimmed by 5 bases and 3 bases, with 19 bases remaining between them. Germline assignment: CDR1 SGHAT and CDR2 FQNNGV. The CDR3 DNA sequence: TGTGCCAGCAGCCCTCGGGGTAGCGGAGAAAAAGAGACCCAGTACTTC. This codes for CASSPRGSGEKETQYF. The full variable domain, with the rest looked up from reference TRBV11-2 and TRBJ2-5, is EAGVAQSPRYKIIEKRQSVAFWCNPISGHATLYWYQQILGQGPKLLIQFQNNGVVDDSQLPKDRFSAERLKGVDSTLKIQPAKLEDSAVYLCASSPRGSGEKETQYFGPGTRLLVL.

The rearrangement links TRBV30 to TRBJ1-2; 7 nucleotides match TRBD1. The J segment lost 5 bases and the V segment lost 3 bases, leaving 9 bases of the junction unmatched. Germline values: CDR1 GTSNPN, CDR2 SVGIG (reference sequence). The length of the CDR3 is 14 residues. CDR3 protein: CAWRRTGGSYGYTF. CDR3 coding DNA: TGTGCCTGGAGGAGGACAGGAGGTTCTTATGGCTACACCTTC.

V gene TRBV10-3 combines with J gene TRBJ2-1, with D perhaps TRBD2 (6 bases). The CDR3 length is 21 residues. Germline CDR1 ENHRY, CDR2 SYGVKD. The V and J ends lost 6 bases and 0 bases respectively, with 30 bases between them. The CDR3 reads CAISPRDLESGSTSSYNEQFF. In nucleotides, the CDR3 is TGTGCCATCAGCCCCAGGGACCTTGAGAGCGGGTCCACAAGCTCCTACAATGAGCAGTTCTTC.

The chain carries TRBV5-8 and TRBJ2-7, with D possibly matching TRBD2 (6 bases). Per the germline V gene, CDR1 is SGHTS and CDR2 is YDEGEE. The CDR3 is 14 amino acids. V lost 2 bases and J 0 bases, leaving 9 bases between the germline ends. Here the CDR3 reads CASSFGGYSYEQYF. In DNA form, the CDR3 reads TGTGCCAGCAGCTTTGGGGGGTACTCCTACGAGCAGTACTTC.